One and the same sample provided the 11 T cell receptor beta chains below, sequenced in a study of T cell responses to AZD1222 COVID-19 vaccine. This table comes from immunoSEQ multiplex PCR, and its TCRdb copy is limited to in-frame clones, with some not included. The sample consists of over 65,000 clones, around 90% of them appearing once. The specimen comprised peripheral blood, sampled on day 0 of MenACWY control vaccination. Receptors originate from an adult in good health.

CDR3: CASSIGLLNQPQHF. As DNA, the CDR3 is TGTGCCAGTAGTATTGGGTTGCTCAATCAGCCCCAGCATTTT. The chain has TRBV19 and TRBJ1-5; D call uncertain. V was cut by 3 bases and J by 3 bases, with 9 bases left in between. The CDR3 length is 14 residues. CDR1 and CDR2 (germline): LNHDA, SQIVND (reference sequence).

This clone was counted a few times. V and J are TRBV7-3 and TRBJ2-5, with 10 bases lining up with TRBD2. This CDR3 is 17 amino acids long. Trimming cost V 3 bases and J 2 bases; bases outside gene matches: 9. Looked up from germline, CDR1 is SGHTA and CDR2 is FQGTGA. The CDR3 spells CASSFTPGLAAQETQYF. CDR3 nucleotide sequence: TGTGCCAGCAGCTTTACCCCAGGACTAGCGGCTCAAGAGACCCAGTACTTC.

This clone came up a few times. This chain uses TRBV18 with TRBJ2-5; D remains ambiguous. The germline CDR1 and CDR2 sequences are KGHSH and LQKENI. The CDR3 has 12 residues. Trimming pared 3 bases from V and 1 base from J, leaving 3 bases between. CDR3 residues: CASSPLQETQYF. The CDR3 DNA reads TGTGCCAGCTCACCCCTCCAAGAGACCCAGTACTTC.

This chain connects TRBV7-2 to TRBJ1-2, with no clear D. Germline V lookup: CDR1 SGHTA, CDR2 FQGNSA. The CDR3 length is 13 residues. Trimming took 5 bases from V and 5 from J, leaving 12 bases between them. The chain's CDR3 is CASSPREPYGYTF. For the CDR3, the DNA is TGTGCCAGCAGCCCCCGGGAACCTTATGGCTACACCTTC.

The V gene is TRBV7-2, the J gene TRBJ2-2, with D unclear. Trimming cost V 7 bases and J 6 bases, with 15 bases left between them. Germline V gives CDR1 SGHTA, CDR2 FQGNSA. This CDR3 is built from 14 residues. CDR3 loop: CASNQGRAAGELFF. For the CDR3, the DNA is TGTGCCAGCAACCAAGGACGTGCCGCCGGGGAGCTGTTTTTT.

The chain has TRBV7-2 and TRBJ1-5; D remains ambiguous. This CDR3 is 14 amino acids long. From germline, CDR1 is SGHTA and CDR2 FQGNSA. The V end was cut by 1 base, the J end by 7 bases, with 11 bases between. The CDR3: CASSLGIPDQPQHF. The DNA for the CDR3 is TGTGCCAGCAGCTTAGGGATCCCAGACCAGCCCCAGCATTTT.

The chain carries TRBV6-4 and TRBJ2-7; 15 nucleotides line up with TRBD2. The germline gives CDR1 MRHNA, CDR2 SNTAGT. V was clipped by 6 bases and J by 4 bases; unmatched bases: 13. This CDR3 comprises 18 residues. CDR3 region: CASRAGLAGGIFYYEQYF. For the CDR3, the DNA is TGTGCCAGCAGGGCCGGACTAGCGGGAGGGATATTTTATTACGAGCAGTACTTC.

This clone came up once. V usage is TRBV27 and J usage is TRBJ2-3; no clear D. V gave up 2 bases and J gave up 1 base, with 7 bases separating them. Germline values: CDR1 MNHEY, CDR2 SMNVEV (reference sequence). The CDR3 covers 14 residues. As DNA, the CDR3 is TGTGCCAGCAGTTTAGTAGGTGGCACAGATACGCAGTATTTT. The encoded protein is CASSLVGGTDTQYF.

The CDR3 loop is CASTPGGGKEQYF. CDR3 nucleotide sequence: TGTGCCAGCACTCCAGGGGGGGGTAAAGAGCAGTACTTC. The rearrangement uses TRBV12-3 or TRBV12-4 and TRBJ2-7; D could derive from TRBD1 or TRBD2 (7 bases each). The CDR3 spans 13 residues. Trimming stripped 7 bases from V and 7 bases from J, with 17 bases between.

The V and J genes are TRBV9 and TRBJ2-1; 11 bases map to TRBD2. Per germline, CDR1 SGDLS and CDR2 YYNGEE. J lost 8 bases, V lost 0 bases, and 13 bases had no gene match. The CDR3 runs 18 residues. CDR3 nucleotide sequence: TGTGCCAGCAGCGTAGATTTAGGACTAGCGGGCTTGTTTTATGAGCAGTTCTTC. This codes for CASSVDLGLAGLFYEQFF. The full variable domain, rest sourced from reference TRBV9 and TRBJ2-1, is DSGVTQTPKHLITATGQRVTLRCSPRSGDLSVYWYQQSLDQGLQFLIQYYNGEERAKGNILERFSAQQFPDLHSELNLSSLELGDSALYFCASSVDLGLAGLFYEQFFGPGTRLTVL.

The table lists this clone with a count of one. The chain employs TRBV6-5 and TRBJ2-6; D remains unclear. The V gene lost 4 bases and the J gene lost 0 bases, with 7 bases spanning the gap. The V gene's germline CDR1 is MNHEY and CDR2 SVGAGI. The CDR3 is 15 residues long. CDR3 coding DNA: TGTGCCAGCAGTTCAGGCAACTCTGGGGCCAACGTCCTGACTTTC. Translating gives CASSSGNSGANVLTF.